Listed here are 14 T cell receptor beta chains from one sample, sequenced in a study of blood T cell repertoires in COVID-19 (TCRdb year 2020). Library construction relied on the immunoSEQ multiplex PCR assay. In TCRdb, the immuneACCESS table is reduced to in-frame sequences with V and J assigned. These tables do not hold every clone; where another copy was compared, an unresolved V gene accounts for under half, and the others remain unexplained. This sample has 390,000 or so clones in its table, and 83% of those were observed once. Jointly, the top ten make up approximately 5% of the sample. What was sequenced was PBMCs or T cells enriched from blood (not recorded which). Receptor source: a woman in her 50s who had recovered from COVID-19.

The V and J genes are TRBV5-1 and TRBJ1-1, with D hard to call. V dropped 0 bases and J dropped 0 bases, with 9 bases sitting between them. Germline V gene data show CDR1 as SGHRS and CDR2 as YFSETQ. The CDR3 consists of 15 residues. In DNA form, the CDR3 reads TGCGCCAGCAGCTTGGCCGAGTACTTGAACACTGAAGCTTTCTTT. This gives the protein CASSLAEYLNTEAFF.

The gene calls are TRBV4-1 and TRBJ2-5; a weak D match, TRBD2 (6 bases). Germline V CDR1 and CDR2: MGHRA, YSYEKL. The V end lost 7 bases, the J end lost 1 base, and 16 bases lay between the germline ends. CDR3 length: 15 residues. The CDR3 DNA sequence: TGCGCCAGCAAACCCCGGGAGAACCCCCAAGAGACCCAGTACTTC. It encodes CASKPRENPQETQYF.

The CDR3 nucleotides read TGTGCCAGCAGCGTCGAGGAGGTTAGCCTACTCACCGGGGAGCTGTTTTTT. Translation gives CASSVEEVSLLTGELFF. This chain joins TRBV9 and TRBJ2-2; tentatively, D is TRBD2 (5 bases). The germline V gene has CDR1 SGDLS and CDR2 YYNGEE. V shed 2 bases and J shed 4 bases, with 18 bases lying between them. This CDR3 region has 17 residues.

CDR3: CASRHNNAGELFF. Here the CDR3 DNA reads TGTGCCAGCAGGCATAACAACGCCGGGGAGCTGTTTTTT. The rearrangement uses TRBV6-5 and TRBJ2-2, with D unresolved. Looked up from germline, CDR1 is MNHEY and CDR2 is SVGAGI. The CDR3 runs to 13 residues. Trimming took 6 bases from V and 6 from J, leaving 11 bases between them.

This clone was picked up one time. The V gene is TRBV6-2 or TRBV6-3, the J gene TRBJ1-6; TRBD1 matches 9 bases. Germline CDR1 is MNHEY and CDR2 is SVGEGT. The ends lost 5 bases at V and 8 bases at J; junction bases unmatched: 4. The CDR3 runs 14 residues. CDR3 in DNA: TGTGCCAGCAGTCGCCGGGACAGGGATTCACCCCTCCACTTT. Translated, it gives CASSRRDRDSPLHF.

The rearrangement joins TRBV12-3 or TRBV12-4 to TRBJ1-2; TRBD1 is a possible D gene (5 bases). There are 13 residues in the CDR3. Trimming pared 5 bases from V and 4 bases from J, leaving 11 bases between. This chain's CDR3 is CASSHQGTYGYTF. CDR3 DNA: TGTGCCAGCAGTCATCAGGGAACCTATGGCTACACCTTC.

This chain joins TRBV19 and TRBJ2-2; tentatively, D is TRBD2 (6 bases). Germline loops: CDR1 LNHDA, CDR2 SQIVND (reference sequence). V was shortened by 7 bases and J by 8 bases, with 23 bases between the two germline ends. There are 16 residues in the CDR3. The chain's CDR3 is CASINLAAPLLGELFF. The CDR3, as DNA: TGTGCCAGTATCAACTTAGCGGCACCCCTCCTGGGGGAGCTGTTTTTT.

Comment on this clone: The junction departs from the called germline gene at one end, perhaps through a read error. This chain links TRBV2 with TRBJ1-6; tentatively, D is TRBD1 (5 bases). The CDR3 is 12 amino acids. The germline gives CDR1 SNHLY, CDR2 FYNNEI. The CDR3 DNA is TGTGCCAGCAGCGAGGACACCCCGGTCTTGCTTTTT. Translating it yields CASSEDTPVLLF.

V and J are TRBV3-1 (or the pseudogene TRBV3-2) and TRBJ2-3; 7 positions match TRBD2. The J segment lost 6 bases and the V segment lost 1 base, leaving 4 bases of the junction unmatched. This CDR3 region has 14 residues. The germline V gene has CDR1 LGHDT and CDR2 YNNKEL (reference sequence). CDR3 in amino acids: CASSQAGLGDTQYF. The CDR3, as DNA: TGTGCCAGCAGCCAAGCTGGACTAGGTGATACGCAGTATTTT.

This sequence joins TRBV11-1 and TRBJ2-1, with D maybe TRBD1 (6 bases). The V end lost 1 base, the J end lost 4 bases, and 8 bases lay between the germline ends. The CDR3 loop spans 14 amino acids. The V gene's germline CDR1 is SGHAT and CDR2 FQDESV (reference sequence). CDR3 DNA: TGTGCCAGCAGCTTAGACGGACAGTACAATGAGCAGTTCTTC. It is translated as CASSLDGQYNEQFF.

The chain links TRBV7-8 to TRBJ1-2; possible D gene TRBD1, 6 bases. V lost 2 bases and J 4 bases, leaving 20 bases between the germline ends. CDR1 is SGHVS and CDR2 is FQNEAQ in the germline V gene. The CDR3 sequence is 17 residues long. CDR3 residues: CASSLSPGAGVLYGYTF. CDR3 nucleotides: TGTGCCAGCAGCTTATCCCCCGGGGCAGGGGTTCTCTATGGCTACACCTTC.

The V gene is TRBV30, the J gene TRBJ1-2; D is unresolved. This CDR3 is built from 14 residues. Germline V gene sequence: CDR1 GTSNPN, CDR2 SVGIG (reference sequence). V gave up 2 bases and J gave up 7 bases, with 17 bases separating them. CDR3 amino acids: CAWSSGVGIRGYTF. The CDR3 DNA reads TGTGCCTGGAGTTCCGGGGTCGGGATCCGTGGCTACACCTTC.

The rearrangement links TRBV5-4 to TRBJ1-2; 7 bases fit TRBD1. The CDR3 length is 15 residues. J was trimmed by 2 bases and V by 4 bases; bases with no gene match: 8. CDR1 is SGHNT and CDR2 is YYREEE in the germline V gene (reference sequence). In nucleotides, the CDR3 is TGTGCCAGCAGCCCAGATGGAGGGGGCAACTATGGCTACACCTTC. Translated, it gives CASSPDGGGNYGYTF.

The V call is TRBV7-8, the J call TRBJ1-5, with D tentatively TRBD1 (5 bases). The CDR3 sequence is 15 residues long. Trimming left V 5 bases short and J 5 bases short, with 16 bases between. Germline V gene lookup returns CDR1 SGHVS and CDR2 FQNEAQ. Written as DNA, the CDR3 is TGTGCCAGCAGCCTTGGGGCACGGACCGATCAGCCCCAGCATTTT. It is translated as CASSLGARTDQPQHF. Combining the CDR3 with reference TRBV7-8 and TRBJ1-5 gives the whole variable domain GAGVSQSPRYKVAKRGQDVALRCDPISGHVSLFWYQQALGQGPEFLTYFQNEAQLDKSGLPSDRFFAERPEGSVSTLKIQRTQQEDSAVYLCASSLGARTDQPQHFGDGTRLSIL.